The 27 T cell receptor beta chains below all came from one sample that was sequenced in a study of control samples from healthy donors and cancer patients. Data came from immunoSEQ multiplex PCR; TCRdb stores just in-frame clones and leaves some out. This sample contains some 180,000 clones. The sample was blood. All receptors come from a woman aged 25 to 39 in good health.

V and J are TRBV2 and TRBJ2-1; either TRBD1 or TRBD2 may supply D (6 bases each). Germline V gives CDR1 SNHLY, CDR2 FYNNEI. V was shortened by 8 bases and J by 9 bases, with 11 bases between the two germline ends. This CDR3 has 11 residues. The CDR3 spells CASLRGPEQFF. The CDR3, as DNA: TGTGCCAGCCTTCGGGGGCCTGAGCAGTTCTTC.

The genes are TRBV5-4 and TRBJ2-6, with unresolved D. CDR1 SGHNT and CDR2 YYREEE come from the germline V gene (reference sequence). Trimming took off 1 base at V and 4 bases at J, with 18 bases between the two ends. The CDR3 sequence is 18 residues long. The CDR3 coding sequence is TGTGCCAGCAGCTTGTCAGGCCTAACATGGCGGGGGGCCAACGTCCTGACTTTC. Its translation is CASSLSGLTWRGANVLTF.

The chain joins TRBV3-1 (or the pseudogene TRBV3-2) to TRBJ1-1; D remains unclear. Trimming stripped 3 bases from V and 2 bases from J, with 10 bases between. Germline V gives CDR1 LGHDT, CDR2 YNNKEL (reference sequence). This CDR3 has 14 residues. The CDR3 nucleotides read TGTGCCAGCAGCCACGGCAGAGGTAACACTGAAGCTTTCTTT. This codes for CASSHGRGNTEAFF.

The V gene is TRBV28, the J gene TRBJ1-2; D possibly corresponds to TRBD1 (5 bases). CDR3 length: 12 amino acids. V was trimmed by 6 bases and J by 3 bases, leaving 8 bases between them. Germline CDR1 and CDR2: MDHEN and SYDVKM. The CDR3 spells CASRVGDYGYTF. The CDR3 DNA follows: TGTGCCAGCAGAGTGGGGGACTATGGCTACACCTTC.

The gene calls are TRBV10-3 and TRBJ2-1; TRBD1 is a possible D gene (5 bases). Trimming left V 3 bases short and J 2 bases short, with 14 bases between. Looked up from germline, CDR1 is ENHRY and CDR2 is SYGVKD. This CDR3 comprises 16 residues. The CDR3 DNA reads as TGTGCCATCAGTGAAGAAGGGGCGTTAACCTACAATGAGCAGTTCTTC. Encoded protein: CAISEEGALTYNEQFF.

The chain couples TRBV6-2 or TRBV6-3 to TRBJ1-5; TRBD1 aligns across 10 bases. The CDR3 totals 17 residues. Trimming cost V 2 bases and J 1 base; bases outside gene matches: 5. Germline loops: CDR1 MNHEY, CDR2 SVGEGT. DNA of the CDR3: TGTGCCAGCAGTTACGTGACAGGGGGCATGAGCAATCAGCCCCAGCATTTT. This encodes CASSYVTGGMSNQPQHF.

In the case of this clone: Other DNA sequences within the sample encode an identical CDR3. The chain employs TRBV27 and TRBJ1-1; possibly TRBD1 for D (5 bases). This CDR3 is built from 13 residues. CDR1 is MNHEY, CDR2 SMNVEV, per germline (reference sequence). The germline V and J ends were trimmed by 2 bases and 1 base, with 5 bases remaining between them. CDR3 sequence reads: CASSLGGNTEAFF. CDR3 DNA sequence: TGTGCCAGCAGTTTAGGGGGGAACACTGAAGCTTTCTTT.

CDR3 sequence reads: CASSLGTSGSYEQYF. Here the CDR3 DNA reads TGTGCCAGCAGCTTAGGGACTAGTGGGTCCTACGAGCAGTACTTC. The rearrangement links TRBV7-8 to TRBJ2-7; 7 bases line up with TRBD2. This CDR3 contains 15 residues. Trimming removed 1 base from V and 1 base from J; junction bases left unmatched: 4. The V gene's germline CDR1 is SGHVS and CDR2 FQNEAQ.

The rearrangement links TRBV5-5 to TRBJ1-5; the D is unclear. V gave up 4 bases and J gave up 5 bases, with 10 bases separating them. The CDR3 runs to 13 residues. Looked up from germline, CDR1 is SGHKS and CDR2 is YYEKEE (reference sequence). This CDR3 reads CASSARGDQPQHF. CDR3 nucleotides: TGTGCCAGCAGCGCGCGGGGAGATCAGCCCCAGCATTTT. The full variable domain, in which reference TRBV5-5 and TRBJ1-5 provide the parts outside the CDR3, is DAGVTQSPTHLIKTRGQQVTLRCSPISGHKSVSWYQQVLGQGPQFIFQYYEKEERGRGNFPDRFSARQFPNYSSELNVNALLLGDSALYLCASSARGDQPQHFGDGTRLSIL.

The chain is built from TRBV7-9 and TRBJ1-1, with D unresolved. The CDR3 covers 19 residues. Germline values: CDR1 SEHNR, CDR2 FQNEAQ (reference sequence). V was clipped by 6 bases and J by 1 base, with 27 bases between them. The CDR3 sequence: CASRIVGRAVSVGNTEAFF. CDR3 DNA: TGTGCCAGCAGGATAGTGGGTAGGGCAGTATCGGTGGGGAACACTGAAGCTTTCTTT.

The chain employs TRBV7-6 and TRBJ2-1; a possible D gene is TRBD2 (5 bases). Germline CDR1 is SGHVS and CDR2 is FNYEAQ. The CDR3 has 14 amino acids. V shed 2 bases and J shed 6 bases, with 11 bases lying between them. CDR3 nucleotide sequence: TGTGCCAGCAGCTTAAGCGGCCCTAGCAATGAGCAGTTCTTC. Protein product: CASSLSGPSNEQFF.

The chain employs TRBV25-1 and TRBJ1-1; TRBD1 might be the D (5 bases). The V end was cut by 3 bases, the J end by 0 bases, with 8 bases between. This CDR3 has 14 residues. CDR1 and CDR2 from the germline V gene are MGHDK and SYGVNS. CDR3 sequence: CASSDGTVNTEAFF. CDR3 in DNA: TGTGCCAGCAGTGACGGGACGGTGAACACTGAAGCTTTCTTT.

The rearrangement uses TRBV15 and TRBJ1-2; the D is unclear. CDR3 size: 15 residues. V lost 1 base, J lost 5 bases, and 14 bases lay in between. Per germline, CDR1 LNHNV and CDR2 YYDKDF (reference sequence). The DNA for the CDR3 is TGTGCCACCAGCAGAGGGCCCACGGAAGCTTATGGCTACACCTTC. As protein: CATSRGPTEAYGYTF.

This sequence joins TRBV12-3 or TRBV12-4 and TRBJ2-1; the D is unclear. The CDR3 covers 12 residues. V lost 4 bases and J 6 bases, leaving 7 bases between the germline ends. CDR3 residues: CASSSGPNEQFF. CDR3 DNA: TGTGCCAGCAGTTCCGGGCCCAATGAGCAGTTCTTC.

The CDR3 here is CASSRGGSWETQYF. Written as DNA, the CDR3 is TGTGCCAGCAGCCGGGGTGGCAGTTGGGAGACCCAGTACTTC. J is TRBJ2-5 and V is TRBV14, with no clear D. This CDR3 contains 14 residues. From germline, CDR1 is SGHDN and CDR2 FVKESK. Deletions cut 4 bases from V and 5 bases from J, with 14 bases between. The full variable domain, in which reference TRBV14 and TRBJ2-5 provide the parts outside the CDR3, is EAGVTQFPSHSVIEKGQTVTLRCDPISGHDNLYWYRRVMGKEIKFLLHFVKESKQDESGMPNNRFLAERTGGTYSTLKVQPAELEDSGVYFCASSRGGSWETQYFGPGTRLLVL.

CDR3 in DNA: TGTGCCAGCCAGCCCCAAGGCAATTCACCCCTCCACTTT. Translating gives CASQPQGNSPLHF. This chain links TRBV5-5 with TRBJ1-6; no clear D. Germline V gene lookup returns CDR1 SGHKS and CDR2 YYEKEE (reference sequence). There are 13 residues in the CDR3. The V gene lost 7 bases and the J gene lost 7 bases, with 12 bases spanning the gap.

V is TRBV11-2 and J is TRBJ1-2; no reliable D call. Germline assignment: CDR1 SGHAT and CDR2 FQNNGV. Between the trimmed V and J ends, which lost 5 bases and 8 bases, there was a span of 18 bases. There are 14 residues in the CDR3. CDR3 amino acids: CASSVERAFQGYTF. CDR3 nucleotides: TGTGCCAGCAGCGTCGAGCGGGCCTTCCAAGGCTACACCTTC.

This chain joins TRBV7-2 and TRBJ1-1, with TRBD1 as a possible D gene (5 bases). Per germline, CDR1 SGHTA and CDR2 FQGNSA. Between the trimmed V and J ends, which lost 4 bases and 2 bases, there was a span of 11 bases. The CDR3 is 14 residues long. The CDR3 region is CASSYVGLNTEAFF. The CDR3 DNA reads TGTGCCAGCAGCTACGTGGGGCTTAACACTGAAGCTTTCTTT.

This sequence joins TRBV7-8 and TRBJ1-4; TRBD1 is a possible D gene (5 bases). V dropped 2 bases and J dropped 12 bases, with 16 bases sitting between them. There are 14 residues in the CDR3. Germline assignment: CDR1 SGHVS and CDR2 FQNEAQ. The CDR3 is CASSLFTGGVELFF. The CDR3 coding sequence is TGTGCCAGCAGCTTATTTACAGGTGGTGTCGAACTGTTTTTT.

The chain couples TRBV6-6 to TRBJ1-6; TRBD1 might be the D (6 bases). Germline V CDR1 and CDR2: MNHNY, SVGAGI (reference sequence). V lost 6 bases, J lost 3 bases, and 12 bases lay in between. The CDR3 loop spans 15 amino acids. CDR3 nucleotides: TGTGCCAGCAGCCAACAGGGCTTCTATAATTCACCCCTCCACTTT. Its translation: CASSQQGFYNSPLHF.

J is TRBJ2-7 and V is TRBV2, with TRBD1 matching over 9 bases. Per the germline V gene, CDR1 is SNHLY and CDR2 is FYNNEI. Germline trimming cut 6 bases from V and 7 bases from J; bases unmatched to any gene: 4. The CDR3 covers 12 residues. The CDR3 here is CASRGQGKEQYF. CDR3 bases: TGTGCCAGCAGGGGACAGGGAAAAGAGCAGTACTTC.

The rearrangement joins TRBV27 to TRBJ2-3, with TRBD1 matching 9 bases. The length of the CDR3 is 13 residues. Germline V gene sequence: CDR1 MNHEY, CDR2 SMNVEV (reference sequence). The CDR3 region is CASRQGGTDTQYF. DNA of the CDR3: TGTGCTAGTAGACAGGGGGGAACAGATACGCAGTATTTT.

V and J are TRBV25-1 and TRBJ1-6; D perhaps matches TRBD1 (5 bases). This CDR3 has 12 residues. V lost 2 bases and J 9 bases, leaving 5 bases between the germline ends. Germline V gene sequence: CDR1 MGHDK, CDR2 SYGVNS. CDR3 region: CASSEGASPLHF. For the CDR3, the DNA is TGTGCCAGCAGTGAAGGGGCTTCACCCCTCCACTTT.

This sequence joins TRBV3-1 (or the pseudogene TRBV3-2) and TRBJ1-4; D call uncertain. The germline V gene has CDR1 LGHDT and CDR2 YNNKEL (reference sequence). The CDR3 is 14 amino acids. Trimming took off 1 base at V and 4 bases at J, with 7 bases between the two ends. CDR3 region: CASSQGRNNEKLFF. The CDR3 region has the DNA TGTGCCAGCAGCCAAGGACGGAATAATGAAAAACTGTTTTTT.

The V call is TRBV4-1, the J call TRBJ1-2; maybe TRBD1 (5 bases). This CDR3 comprises 12 residues. The germline V and J ends were trimmed by 2 bases and 14 bases, with 15 bases remaining between them. Per the germline V gene, CDR1 is MGHRA and CDR2 is YSYEKL. The CDR3 DNA follows: TGCGCCAGCAGCCAAAGTTCCCAGGGTATAACCTTC. Amino acid sequence: CASSQSSQGITF.

The rearrangement links TRBV7-3 to TRBJ2-2; D possibly corresponds to TRBD2 (6 bases). Per germline, CDR1 SGHTA and CDR2 FQGTGA. The ends were cut back, 6 bases at V and 1 base at J, with 15 bases in the middle. The CDR3 is 16 residues long. The chain's CDR3 is CASRETPGLNTGELFF. As DNA, the CDR3 is TGTGCCAGCAGAGAAACTCCGGGACTGAACACCGGGGAGCTGTTTTTT.

Regarding this clone: Other DNA sequences in the same sample also yield this CDR3. This chain joins TRBV5-1 and TRBJ1-1; D uncertain. This CDR3 contains 14 residues. Germline values: CDR1 SGHRS, CDR2 YFSETQ. The ends were cut back, 0 bases at V and 1 base at J, with 7 bases in the middle. In DNA, the CDR3 is TGCGCCAGCAGCTTGGCCACGGGGAACACTGAAGCTTTCTTT. Translated, it gives CASSLATGNTEAFF.